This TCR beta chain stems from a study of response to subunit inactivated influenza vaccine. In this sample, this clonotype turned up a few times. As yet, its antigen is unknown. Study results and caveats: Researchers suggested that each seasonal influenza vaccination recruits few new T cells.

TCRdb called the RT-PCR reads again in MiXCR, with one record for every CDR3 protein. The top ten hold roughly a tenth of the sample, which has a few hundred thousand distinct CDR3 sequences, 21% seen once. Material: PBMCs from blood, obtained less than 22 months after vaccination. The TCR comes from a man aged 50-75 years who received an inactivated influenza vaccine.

The CDR3 nucleotides are TGTGCCAGCACCCCGGGGACAGGGCCTAACCTAGCTTTCTTT. This gives the protein CASTPGTGPNLAFF. The chain uses TRBV9 and TRBJ1-1; the match to TRBD1 covers 9 bases. Germline lookup yields CDR1 SGDLS and CDR2 YYNGEE. The ends lost 6 bases at V and 10 bases at J; junction bases unmatched: 13. This CDR3 region has 14 residues.